The T cell receptor (beta chain) described here comes from a study of blood T cells in healthy people across ages. Study at large: About one barcoded TCR beta cDNA was captured per two T cells. Study-wide results and limits: More naive CD4+ cells and higher diversity marked long-lived donors relative to aged donors.

The study drew donors from healthy Caucasian individuals in Russia aged roughly 6 to 95. This clonotype occurred a few times. Its specificity is unknown. It was with a sample-barcoded 5' primer and a J-beta primer mix that a second PCR of roughly 7 to 12 cycles was run. TCRdb recomputed calls from the 5' RACE reads with MiXCR, one row per CDR3 protein. This table holds about 1.5 million distinct CDR3 sequences, under 55% found once. The CDR3 contains 13 residues. CDR1 and CDR2 from the germline V gene are DFQATT and SNEGSKA (reference sequence). Trimming removed 0 bases at V and 6 bases at J, with 10 bases between.

The sample was blood. This receptor was taken from a young woman in good health. This chain uses TRBV20-1 with TRBJ2-3; no definite D call. This CDR3 reads CSARDLIPDTQYF. The CDR3, as DNA: TGCAGTGCTAGAGATCTCATCCCCGATACGCAGTATTTT.